Below, 29 T cell receptor beta chains from the same sample are listed, as sequenced in a study of CD8+ T cells in alopecia areata. Sequencing relied on a cDNA template that was reverse transcribed from extracted RNA. Profiling relied on immunoSEQ multiplex PCR, and the TCRdb table lists in-frame clones only, not all of them. The sample carries roughly 190,000 clones, around three fifths recorded once. Treatment described: oral pan-JAK inhibitor, 5-10 mg twice daily. Material: CD4+ T cells sorted from blood, obtained at week 24, from a patient treated with tofacitinib. The source is a human donor with alopecia areata.

A note on this clone: One junction end disagrees with the germline gene, perhaps due to a read error. This chain uses TRBV5-1 with TRBJ2-4; 7 nucleotides agree with TRBD1. CDR1 and CDR2 from the germline V gene are SGHRS and YFSETQ. The CDR3 length is 13 residues. CDR3 in DNA: TGCGCCAGCAGCTTGGGGCTGGGACAGCTAGTGCACTTC. Its protein is CASSLGLGQLVHF.

The chain couples TRBV2 to TRBJ1-6; a weak D match, TRBD1 (5 bases). Trimming removed 1 base from V and 9 bases from J, with 10 bases in between. The CDR3 is 14 amino acids. In germline, CDR1 is SNHLY, CDR2 FYNNEI. DNA of the CDR3: TGTGCCAGCAGTGAAGGGCAGGGAAGTTCACCCCTCCACTTT. This sequence encodes CASSEGQGSSPLHF. Filled out from reference TRBV2 and TRBJ1-6, the complete variable domain reads EPEVTQTPSHQVTQMGQEVILRCVPISNHLYFYWYRQILGQKVEFLVSFYNNEISEKSEIFDDQFSVERPDGSNFTLKIRSTKLEDSAMYFCASSEGQGSSPLHFGNGTRLTVT.

The table lists this clone with a few counts. The V call is TRBV4-3, the J call TRBJ2-2; D gene uncertain. Germline V gene sequence: CDR1 LGHNA, CDR2 YSLEER. This CDR3 has 14 residues. Between the trimmed V and J ends, which lost 2 bases and 1 base, there was a span of 5 bases. The CDR3 is CASSQTKNTGELFF. Written as DNA, the CDR3 is TGCGCCAGCAGCCAAACAAAGAACACCGGGGAGCTGTTTTTT.

The J gene is TRBJ2-3, the V gene TRBV29-1, with 12 bases lining up with TRBD2. Germline V CDR1 and CDR2: SQVTM, ANQGSEA. The CDR3 covers 14 residues. Trimming cost V 4 bases and J 7 bases; bases outside gene matches: 6. The CDR3 coding sequence is TGCAGCGTTGGGACTAGCGGGGAGAGAAATACGCAGTATTTT. Residues: CSVGTSGERNTQYF.

The chain uses TRBV30 and TRBJ1-6; D not resolved. The CDR3 contains 9 residues. The V end lost 5 bases, the J end lost 11 bases, and 4 bases lay between the germline ends. From germline, CDR1 is GTSNPN and CDR2 SVGIG (reference sequence). In DNA, the CDR3 is TGTGCCTGGGGCCCACCCCTCCACTTT. Translated: CAWGPPLHF.

This clone was seen ten or more times. The rearrangement links TRBV19 to TRBJ1-2, with D perhaps TRBD1 (5 bases). V gave up 6 bases and J gave up 4 bases, with 15 bases separating them. The CDR3 totals 14 residues. Germline CDR1 and CDR2: LNHDA and SQIVND (reference sequence). CDR3 region: CASSPVQGSYGYTF. CDR3 sequence (DNA): TGTGCCAGTAGCCCGGTCCAGGGTTCCTATGGCTACACCTTC.

The chain carries TRBV30 and TRBJ1-6, with D possibly TRBD1 on 5 matching bases. V lost 1 base to trimming and J lost 7 bases, with 5 bases between them. This CDR3 comprises 12 residues. The germline CDR1 and CDR2 sequences are GTSNPN and SVGIG (reference sequence). The CDR3 spells CAWSGQNSPLHF. Here the CDR3 DNA reads TGTGCCTGGAGTGGACAGAATTCACCCCTCCACTTT.

The gene calls are TRBV7-7 and TRBJ2-5; D remains unclear. The CDR3 runs to 13 residues. V was clipped by 3 bases and J by 5 bases, with 10 bases between them. Looked up from germline, CDR1 is SSHAT and CDR2 is FNYEAQ (reference sequence). CDR3 DNA: TGTGCCAGCAGCTTGGTGGACGGGGAGACCCAGTACTTC. This gives the protein CASSLVDGETQYF.

The rearrangement uses TRBV7-8 and TRBJ1-5; D call uncertain. CDR1 SGHVS and CDR2 FQNEAQ come from the germline V gene. The CDR3 consists of 17 residues. The V end was cut by 6 bases, the J end by 0 bases, with 18 bases between. CDR3 protein: CASRATENPYSNQPQHF. The CDR3 nucleotides are TGTGCCAGCAGGGCTACAGAAAACCCTTATAGCAATCAGCCCCAGCATTTT.

V usage is TRBV25-1 and J usage is TRBJ1-5; D is perhaps TRBD1 (5 bases). CDR3 length: 13 residues. Germline assignment: CDR1 MGHDK and CDR2 SYGVNS. Deletions cut 3 bases from V and 11 bases from J, with 14 bases between. CDR3 bases: TGTGCCAGCAGTGACGGGGGATCGTTAACCCAGCATTTT. It specifies CASSDGGSLTQHF. The full variable domain, in which reference TRBV25-1 and TRBJ1-5 provide the parts outside the CDR3, is EADIYQTPRYLVIGTGKKITLECSQTMGHDKMYWYQQDPGMELHLIHYSYGVNSTEKGDLSSESTVSRIRTEHFPLTLESARPSHTSQYLCASSDGGSLTQHFGDGTRLSIL.

The chain has TRBV7-3 and TRBJ2-1; TRBD1 or TRBD2 may be the D gene (6 bases each). Germline CDR1 and CDR2: SGHTA and FQGTGA. This CDR3 is 15 amino acids long. Deletions cut 4 bases from V and 2 bases from J, with 12 bases between. This CDR3 is CASSSKGGPYNEQFF. The CDR3 bases are TGTGCCAGCAGCTCTAAAGGGGGGCCCTACAATGAGCAGTTCTTC. Filled out from reference TRBV7-3 and TRBJ2-1, the complete variable domain reads GAGVSQTPSNKVTEKGKYVELRCDPISGHTALYWYRQSLGQGPEFLIYFQGTGAADDSGLPNDRFFAVRPEGSVSTLKIQRTERGDSAVYLCASSSKGGPYNEQFFGPGTRLTVL.

This clone was counted once. The J gene is TRBJ1-1, the V gene TRBV29-1; 8 bases fit TRBD1. The V segment lost 1 base and the J segment 10 bases; nucleotides outside the gene matches: 8. CDR1 SQVTM and CDR2 ANQGSEA come from the germline V gene. CDR3 length: 13 amino acids. DNA of the CDR3: TGCAGCGTTGAAGGTAGGCAGGGGGCCCGAGCTTTCTTT. Translation: CSVEGRQGARAFF.

This clone was observed a few times. The rearrangement uses TRBV2 and TRBJ2-1; D not resolved. CDR3 length equals 12 residues. Per germline, CDR1 SNHLY and CDR2 FYNNEI. Trimming removed 8 bases at V and 8 bases at J, with 13 bases between. CDR3 in DNA: TGTGCCAGCGTGGTAGGGCGGTATGAGCAGTTCTTC. Residues: CASVVGRYEQFF.

The chain has TRBV7-2 and TRBJ2-1; D uncertain. Per germline, CDR1 SGHTA and CDR2 FQGNSA. V shed 5 bases and J shed 0 bases, with 11 bases lying between them. The CDR3 extends over 15 amino acids. The chain's CDR3 is CASSLGPNSYNEQFF. In DNA form, the CDR3 reads TGTGCCAGCAGCCTCGGACCTAACTCCTACAATGAGCAGTTCTTC.

The sample holds a few counts of this clone. The J gene is TRBJ2-3, the V gene TRBV15, with D uncertain. Trimming removed 3 bases from V and 9 bases from J, with 7 bases in between. This CDR3 has 11 residues. Germline V gene data show CDR1 as LNHNV and CDR2 as YYDKDF (reference sequence). The CDR3 reads CATSSGITQYF. CDR3 sequence (DNA): TGTGCCACCAGCAGCGGAATAACGCAGTATTTT. Combining the CDR3 with reference TRBV15 and TRBJ2-3 gives the whole variable domain DAMVIQNPRYQVTQFGKPVTLSCSQTLNHNVMYWYQQKSSQAPKLLFHYYDKDFNNEADTPDNFQSRRPNTSFCFLDIRSPGLGDTAMYLCATSSGITQYFGPGTRLTVL.

V is TRBV5-6 and J is TRBJ2-2; 9 bases line up with TRBD2. V lost 4 bases, J lost 2 bases, and 12 bases stayed unmatched. Looked up from germline, CDR1 is SGHDT and CDR2 is YYEEEE. The CDR3 has 18 residues. DNA for the CDR3: TGTGCCAGCAGCCCGGCGGGAGGGGCCCAAACTAACACCGGGGAGCTGTTTTTT. Its protein product is CASSPAGGAQTNTGELFF.

The chain has TRBV14 and TRBJ1-6; D unresolved. Germline CDR1 is SGHDN and CDR2 is FVKESK. The V end lost 4 bases, the J end lost 7 bases, and 14 bases lay between the germline ends. The CDR3 is made up of 15 amino acids. The CDR3 region has the DNA TGTGCCAGCAGCCGAGTTTCCAACCAGAATTCACCCCTCCACTTT. It encodes CASSRVSNQNSPLHF.

The chain is built from TRBV2 and TRBJ2-7; TRBD1 matches at 7 bases. Germline CDR1 reads SNHLY; CDR2 reads FYNNEI. This CDR3 region has 13 residues. After removal of 7 bases from V and 4 bases from J, the junction contained 7 bases not matched to a gene. The CDR3: CASNQGEVYEQYF. In DNA form, the CDR3 reads TGTGCCAGCAATCAGGGGGAAGTTTACGAGCAGTACTTC. The full variable domain, its missing parts supplied by reference TRBV2 and TRBJ2-7, is EPEVTQTPSHQVTQMGQEVILRCVPISNHLYFYWYRQILGQKVEFLVSFYNNEISEKSEIFDDQFSVERPDGSNFTLKIRSTKLEDSAMYFCASNQGEVYEQYFGPGTRLTVT.

This chain connects TRBV11-2 to TRBJ2-7; 7 nucleotides line up with TRBD1. This CDR3 has 12 amino acids. The junction had 5 bases not matched to a gene; V was cut back by 5 bases and J by 7 bases. Germline V gene lookup returns CDR1 SGHAT and CDR2 FQNNGV. CDR3 loop: CASSPQGREQYF. The CDR3 bases are TGTGCCAGCAGCCCACAGGGGCGGGAGCAGTACTTC.

The rearrangement links TRBV7-2 to TRBJ1-2; unclear D gene. The ends were cut back, 4 bases at V and 1 base at J, with 16 bases in the middle. The CDR3 is 16 residues long. Germline assignment: CDR1 SGHTA and CDR2 FQGNSA. The CDR3 is CASSSKSSYVNYGYTF. DNA for the CDR3: TGTGCCAGCAGCTCAAAGAGTTCTTACGTTAACTATGGCTACACCTTC.

The chain links TRBV27 to TRBJ2-7; D may be TRBD2 (5 bases). The CDR3 is 15 amino acids. The germline V gene has CDR1 MNHEY and CDR2 SMNVEV (reference sequence). The V and J ends lost 5 bases and 1 base respectively, with 15 bases between them. CDR3 nucleotide sequence: TGTGCCAGCAGTCCACAAGTTCGCGGGTCCTACGAGCAGTACTTC. Amino acids: CASSPQVRGSYEQYF.

The rearrangement links TRBV2 to TRBJ2-2; TRBD1 might be the D (6 bases). There are 15 residues in the CDR3. V was shortened by 7 bases and J by 3 bases, with 15 bases between the two germline ends. From germline, CDR1 is SNHLY and CDR2 FYNNEI. The CDR3 DNA reads as TGTGCCAGCAAAGGGACACCGACCGACACCGGGGAGCTGTTTTTT. Translated, it gives CASKGTPTDTGELFF.

This clone was counted between two and nine times. Germline is not matched at one junction end, which may reflect a read error. The chain has TRBV5-1 and TRBJ2-1, with 7 bases aligning to TRBD2. Germline loops: CDR1 SGHRS, CDR2 YFSETQ. This CDR3 spans 17 amino acids. CDR3 loop: CASSERGGSALPNGQFF. The CDR3 DNA is TGCGCCAGCAGCGAGCGGGGTGGGTCCGCTCTGCCCAATGGGCAGTTCTTC.

The chain carries TRBV4-1 and TRBJ1-2; no definite D call. The V gene lost 0 bases and the J gene lost 5 bases, with 16 bases spanning the gap. CDR1 and CDR2 (germline): MGHRA, YSYEKL. The CDR3 length is 16 residues. CDR3 bases: TGCGCCAGCAGCCAAGAAGGAGCACGGGGTCCTTATGGCTACACCTTC. Amino acid sequence: CASSQEGARGPYGYTF.

Regarding this clone: The sample has other DNA sequences that encode this CDR3 too. V gene TRBV30 combines with J gene TRBJ2-1; tentatively, D is TRBD1 (5 bases). CDR3 length: 13 residues. CDR1 and CDR2 (germline): GTSNPN, SVGIG (reference sequence). Deletions cut 0 bases from V and 6 bases from J, with 9 bases between. DNA for the CDR3: TGTGCCTGGAGTGTGGGCAGGGTCAATGAGCAGTTCTTC. Translating it yields CAWSVGRVNEQFF. Drawing the rest from reference TRBV30 and TRBJ2-1, the complete variable domain is SQTIHQWPATLVQPVGSPLSLECTVEGTSNPNLYWYRQAAGRGLQLLFYSVGIGQISSEVPQNLSASRPQDRQFILSSKKLLLSDSGFYLCAWSVGRVNEQFFGPGTRLTVL.

The chain uses TRBV7-6 and TRBJ2-7, with 9 bases matching TRBD1. In germline, CDR1 is SGHVS, CDR2 FNYEAQ. The V and J ends lost 5 bases and 5 bases, in that order; junction bases with no gene match: 4. This CDR3 is built from 13 residues. The CDR3 region has the DNA TGTGCCAGCAGCCGACAGGGGGGCGACGAGCAGTACTTC. Encoded protein: CASSRQGGDEQYF.

The gene calls are TRBV6-1 and TRBJ2-3; D gene uncertain. The CDR3 is made up of 15 amino acids. With 2 bases removed from V and 5 bases from J, the gap between germline ends came to 14 bases. Germline CDR1 and CDR2: MNHNS and SASEGT. CDR3 nucleotides: TGTGCCAGCAGTGAACGCAGGTCCCGTGAAGATACGCAGTATTTT. Translated: CASSERRSREDTQYF.

V is TRBV7-8 and J is TRBJ1-2, with no clear D. Trimming took off 5 bases at V and 4 bases at J, with 14 bases between the two ends. The CDR3 has 14 amino acids. In germline, CDR1 is SGHVS, CDR2 FQNEAQ. The DNA of the CDR3 is TGTGCCAGCAGCCCGCAGGAGCAGACCTATGGCTACACCTTC. It translates to CASSPQEQTYGYTF. The full variable domain, in which reference TRBV7-8 and TRBJ1-2 provide the parts outside the CDR3, is GAGVSQSPRYKVAKRGQDVALRCDPISGHVSLFWYQQALGQGPEFLTYFQNEAQLDKSGLPSDRFFAERPEGSVSTLKIQRTQQEDSAVYLCASSPQEQTYGYTFGSGTRLTVV.

This clone was found once. The V and J genes are TRBV4-3 and TRBJ1-2, with 10 bases identical to TRBD1. Looked up from germline, CDR1 is LGHNA and CDR2 is YSLEER. V lost 1 base and J lost 2; bases outside the gene matches: 10. The CDR3 covers 18 residues. CDR3 sequence: CASSQVSVGQGSNYGYTF. CDR3 nucleotides: TGCGCCAGCAGCCAAGTGTCGGTGGGACAGGGGTCGAACTATGGCTACACCTTC.